The 12 T cell receptor beta chains below come from one sample, sequenced in a study of identical twins. TCRdb recomputed calls from the 5' RACE reads with MiXCR, one row per CDR3 protein. This repertoire shows under 900,000 distinct CDR3 sequences, 9% to 15% found once; its top ten account for 1.5% to 2%. This sample also appeared in a second study, on yellow fever vaccine responses in identical twins.

The sequenced sample was PBMCs. The origin of the receptors is a woman between 18 and 30 years old in good health.

The chain combines TRBV11-2 with TRBJ2-3; D gene ambiguous. CDR1 and CDR2 (germline): SGHAT, FQNNGV. This CDR3 is 13 amino acids long. V was trimmed by 7 bases and J by 5 bases, leaving 13 bases between them. In nucleotides, the CDR3 is TGTGCCAGCACCTCTGGACGCCGAGATACGCAGTATTTT. Translating it yields CASTSGRRDTQYF.

The chain combines TRBV10-3 with TRBJ2-1; D uncertain. The V gene's germline CDR1 is ENHRY and CDR2 SYGVKD. This CDR3 comprises 14 residues. V shed 4 bases and J shed 0 bases, with 7 bases lying between them. The CDR3 nucleotides are TGTGCCATCAGTGGCCTCGGCTCCTACAATGAGCAGTTCTTC. It is translated as CAISGLGSYNEQFF.

J is TRBJ1-1 and V is TRBV27; 7 bases map to TRBD1. Germline CDR1 is MNHEY and CDR2 is SMNVEV (reference sequence). With V trimmed by 6 bases and J by 2 bases, 9 bases remained unmatched. The CDR3 is 15 amino acids. CDR3 bases: TGTGCCAGCAGAGCGCTGACAGGGTTTAACACTGAAGCTTTCTTT. This gives the protein CASRALTGFNTEAFF.

The V and J genes are TRBV6-2 or TRBV6-3 and TRBJ1-1; TRBD1 might be the D (5 bases). The CDR3 consists of 14 residues. Germline V CDR1 and CDR2: MNHEY, SVGEGT. V lost 1 base and J lost 11, with 17 bases in between. CDR3: CASSYWDGSGMAFF. Written as DNA, the CDR3 is TGTGCCAGCAGTTACTGGGACGGGTCAGGCATGGCTTTCTTT.

The chain recombines TRBV6-1 with TRBJ2-2, with D unresolved. Germline V gene data show CDR1 as MNHNS and CDR2 as SASEGT. The CDR3 runs 14 residues. V was cut by 8 bases and J by 6 bases, with 16 bases left in between. CDR3 amino acids: CASATGPPPGELFF. As DNA, the CDR3 is TGTGCCAGCGCAACGGGCCCCCCTCCCGGGGAGCTGTTTTTT.

The rearrangement uses TRBV14 and TRBJ2-1; 9 bases are a match to TRBD2. The CDR3 consists of 19 residues. With 3 bases clipped from V and 12 bases from J, the junction kept 24 bases outside the gene matches. The V gene's germline CDR1 is SGHDN and CDR2 FVKESK. The CDR3 region is CASSHLKGLAPTTGVGQFF. In DNA form, the CDR3 reads TGTGCCAGCAGCCACCTGAAAGGACTAGCGCCCACTACGGGGGTAGGGCAGTTCTTC.

The V call is TRBV9, the J call TRBJ2-2; 9 bases fit TRBD1. The V gene's germline CDR1 is SGDLS and CDR2 YYNGEE. V trimming: 3 bases; J trimming: 4 bases; junction bases outside the gene matches: 7. There are 16 residues in the CDR3. CDR3 sequence reads: CASSGAGTGITGELFF. In nucleotides, the CDR3 is TGTGCCAGCAGCGGGGCCGGGACAGGGATCACCGGGGAGCTGTTTTTT.

V is TRBV15 and J is TRBJ2-4; no definite D call. The germline V gene has CDR1 LNHNV and CDR2 YYDKDF (reference sequence). This CDR3 has 16 residues. V was cut by 0 bases and J by 2 bases, with 11 bases left in between. In nucleotides, the CDR3 is TGTGCCACCAGCAGAGATGTCGCAGTGACCAAAAACATTCAGTACTTC. Translating gives CATSRDVAVTKNIQYF.

This rearrangement joins TRBV12-3 or TRBV12-4 to TRBJ1-5; 8 bases agree with TRBD1. With V trimmed by 3 bases and J by 5 bases, 6 bases remained unmatched. The CDR3 consists of 15 residues. Written as DNA, the CDR3 is TGTGCCAGCAGTTTGACAGGGGCAAGGGATCAGCCCCAGCATTTT. It codes for CASSLTGARDQPQHF.

The sample holds a few counts of this clonotype. The genes are TRBV27 and TRBJ1-1; 7 positions match TRBD1. The CDR3 extends over 15 amino acids. Germline loops: CDR1 MNHEY, CDR2 SMNVEV (reference sequence). With 5 bases clipped from V and 6 bases from J, the junction kept 12 bases outside the gene matches. This CDR3 is CASSTRQGRGPEAFF. CDR3 sequence (DNA): TGTGCCAGCAGTACCCGACAGGGCCGGGGTCCTGAAGCTTTCTTT.

The gene calls are TRBV2 and TRBJ2-7; possible D gene TRBD1, 6 bases. Germline CDR1 SNHLY, CDR2 FYNNEI. This CDR3 contains 15 residues. V dropped 6 bases and J dropped 2 bases, with 17 bases sitting between them. The CDR3: CASRQGQGWTYEQYF. The DNA for the CDR3 is TGTGCCAGCAGGCAAGGCCAGGGGTGGACCTACGAGCAGTACTTC.

This clonotype has a count of ten or more. The J gene is TRBJ2-7, the V gene TRBV10-2; the D gene is possibly TRBD1 (5 bases). Germline V gives CDR1 WSHSY, CDR2 SAAADI. Trimming took off 1 base at V and 0 bases at J, with 7 bases between the two ends. The CDR3 runs to 14 residues. The CDR3: CASSEYRSSYEQYV. CDR3 nucleotides: TGCGCCAGCAGTGAGTACAGGAGCTCCTACGAGCAGTACGTC.